The 13 T cell receptor beta chains presented below share a single source sample, sequenced in a study of CD8 T cells in Susac syndrome. RNA in amounts of roughly 0.5 to 1 ug was reverse transcribed with random hexamers. Each CDR3 protein is one row after TCRdb ran MiXCR on the immunoSEQ multiplex PCR reads. The sample comprises about 210,000 distinct CDR3 sequences, 95% of which are singletons, and 0.085% to 0.095% rests with the top ten. Material: CD4+ T cells from PBMCs. The origin of the receptors is a human donor with multiple sclerosis.

The V gene is TRBV7-9, the J gene TRBJ2-5; D unresolved. The CDR3 length is 15 residues. V lost 2 bases, J lost 4 bases, and 14 bases lay in between. Germline V gives CDR1 SEHNR, CDR2 FQNEAQ (reference sequence). The CDR3 reads CASSLLSGSLETQYF. As DNA, the CDR3 is TGTGCCAGCAGCTTACTTAGTGGATCCCTAGAGACCCAGTACTTC.

The V call is TRBV4-2, the J call TRBJ1-1; TRBD1 matches at 8 bases. CDR3 length equals 18 residues. Losses at the gene ends were 0 bases for V and 0 bases for J; bases not matched to a gene: 9. The germline CDR1 and CDR2 sequences are LGHNA and YNFKEQ. CDR3 region: CASSQELDRESLNTEAFF. CDR3 in DNA: TGTGCCAGCAGCCAAGAATTGGACAGGGAATCTTTGAACACTGAAGCTTTCTTT.

The chain couples TRBV20-1 to TRBJ1-5; D is ambiguous. The CDR3 is made up of 15 amino acids. The V gene's germline CDR1 is DFQATT and CDR2 SNEGSKA (reference sequence). V lost 6 bases, J lost 3 bases, and 18 bases lay in between. The CDR3 nucleotides are TGCAGTGCACCCCCGTCGGGTTCAGTCAATCAGCCCCAGCATTTT. It specifies CSAPPSGSVNQPQHF.

The chain uses TRBV6-1 and TRBJ1-2; D is unresolved. Germline assignment: CDR1 MNHNS and CDR2 SASEGT. V lost 11 bases, J lost 5 bases, and 21 bases lay in between. The CDR3 runs 14 residues. Here the CDR3 reads CASGGERNLYGYTF. In DNA, the CDR3 is TGTGCCTCGGGCGGGGAAAGGAATTTATATGGCTACACCTTC.

V gene TRBV7-2 combines with J gene TRBJ1-2, with D possibly being TRBD1 (5 bases). From germline, CDR1 is SGHTA and CDR2 FQGNSA. Trimming took off 4 bases at V and 7 bases at J, with 16 bases between the two ends. The length of the CDR3 is 14 residues. The CDR3 is CASSSGVSYSGYTF. The CDR3 bases are TGTGCCAGCAGCTCGGGGGTCTCGTATAGTGGCTACACCTTC.

This clonotype appeared once. This rearrangement joins TRBV29-1 to TRBJ2-1; 7 bases are a match to TRBD2. CDR1 SQVTM and CDR2 ANQGSEA come from the germline V gene. V was clipped by 4 bases and J by 7 bases; unmatched bases: 4. CDR3 size: 12 residues. The CDR3 reads CSVVVSGNEQFF. The CDR3 bases are TGCAGCGTTGTAGTTAGCGGGAATGAGCAGTTCTTC.

As DNA, the CDR3 is TGTGCCAGTAGTATCGAAGCCCAACCTAGCTGGGGACAGAACAATGAGCAGTTCTTC. Protein sequence: CASSIEAQPSWGQNNEQFF. The V and J genes are TRBV19 and TRBJ2-1; 7 bases match TRBD1. The J segment lost 5 bases and the V segment lost 3 bases, leaving 19 bases of the junction unmatched. CDR3 length equals 19 residues. CDR1 is LNHDA and CDR2 is SQIVND in the germline V gene (reference sequence).

V usage is TRBV20-1 and J usage is TRBJ2-7, with D maybe TRBD2 (5 bases). Germline CDR1 is DFQATT and CDR2 is SNEGSKA (reference sequence). This CDR3 contains 14 residues. Between the trimmed V and J ends, which lost 5 bases and 4 bases, there was a span of 18 bases. CDR3 nucleotide sequence: TGCAGTGCTCCCACTAGTACCTCTCGGTACGAGCAGTACTTC. It encodes CSAPTSTSRYEQYF.

The rearrangement links TRBV27 to TRBJ1-5; unclear D gene. V shed 7 bases and J shed 4 bases, with 14 bases lying between them. Germline V gene data show CDR1 as MNHEY and CDR2 as SMNVEV (reference sequence). CDR3 size: 14 residues. CDR3 residues: CASTGLGENQPQHF. The DNA for the CDR3 is TGTGCCAGCACAGGATTGGGTGAAAATCAGCCCCAGCATTTT.

This clonotype was detected once. The chain employs TRBV3-1 and TRBJ1-1; 7 bases are shared with TRBD1. Trimming at V came to 6 bases and at J to 6 bases, leaving 7 bases not matched to a gene. Germline V CDR1 and CDR2: LGHDT, YNNKEL (reference sequence). The CDR3 loop spans 13 amino acids. The CDR3 region has the DNA TGTGCCAGCAGGGGGGGACAGATCTCTGAAGCTTTCTTT. The encoded protein is CASRGGQISEAFF. Full variable domain (missing parts from reference TRBV3-1 and TRBJ1-1): DTAVSQTPKYLVTQMGNDKSIKCEQNLGHDTMYWYKQDSKKFLKIMFSYNNKELIINETVPNRFSPKSPDKAHLNLHINSLELGDSAVYFCASRGGQISEAFFGQGTRLTVV.

CDR3 residues: CASWNRGIYEQYF. The CDR3 DNA reads TGTGCCAGCTGGAACAGGGGGATCTACGAGCAGTACTTC. The V call is TRBV6-6, the J call TRBJ2-7, with TRBD1 identical over 8 bases. Germline V lookup: CDR1 MNHNY, CDR2 SVGAGI (reference sequence). Trimming took 8 bases from V and 3 from J; bases not matched to a gene: 6. The CDR3 is made up of 13 amino acids.

The chain is built from TRBV5-4 and TRBJ2-5; unclear D gene. V gave up 4 bases and J gave up 7 bases, with 11 bases separating them. Germline CDR1 SGHNT, CDR2 YYREEE (reference sequence). The CDR3 extends over 12 amino acids. This chain's CDR3 is CASSLPGGTQYF. The CDR3 DNA is TGTGCCAGCAGCCTCCCGGGTGGGACCCAGTACTTC.

The V gene is TRBV5-1, the J gene TRBJ2-7; no definite D call. Trimming removed 1 base at V and 0 bases at J, with 2 bases between. Germline assignment: CDR1 SGHRS and CDR2 YFSETQ. There are 12 residues in the CDR3. The CDR3 coding sequence is TGCGCCAGCAGCTTGCACTCCTACGAGCAGTACTTC. Protein: CASSLHSYEQYF.